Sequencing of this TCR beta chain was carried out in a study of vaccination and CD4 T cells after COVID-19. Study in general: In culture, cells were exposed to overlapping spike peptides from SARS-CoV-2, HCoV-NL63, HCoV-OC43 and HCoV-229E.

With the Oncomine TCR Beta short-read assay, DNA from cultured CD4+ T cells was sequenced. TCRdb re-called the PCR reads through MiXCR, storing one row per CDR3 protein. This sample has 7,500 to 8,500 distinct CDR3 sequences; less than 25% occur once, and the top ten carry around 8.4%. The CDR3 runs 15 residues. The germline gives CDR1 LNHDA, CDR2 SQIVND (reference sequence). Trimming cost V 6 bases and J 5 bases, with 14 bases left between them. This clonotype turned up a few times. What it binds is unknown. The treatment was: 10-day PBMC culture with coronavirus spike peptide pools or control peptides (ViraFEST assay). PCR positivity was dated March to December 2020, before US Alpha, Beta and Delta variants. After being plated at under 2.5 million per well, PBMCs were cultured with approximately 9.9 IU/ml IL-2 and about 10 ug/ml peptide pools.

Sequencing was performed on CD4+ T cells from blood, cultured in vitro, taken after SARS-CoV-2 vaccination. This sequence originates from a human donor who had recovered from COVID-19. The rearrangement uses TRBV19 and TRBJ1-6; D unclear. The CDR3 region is CASRALDGDNSPLHF. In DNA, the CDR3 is TGTGCCAGTAGGGCTCTCGACGGCGATAATTCACCCCTCCACTTT.